These 10 T cell receptor beta chains were all obtained from the same sample, sequenced in a study of graft-versus-host responses after intestinal transplantation. The assay was immunoSEQ multiplex PCR, and TCRdb's table has in-frame clones only and misses some. The sample includes roughly 6,900 clones, around 24% of them seen just once. The input for sequencing was alloreactive CD4+ T cells from a mixed lymphocyte reaction culture, taken before transplantation. The subset is: CFSE-low proliferating T cells sorted from roughly six-day pre-transplant mixed lymphocyte reaction (GvH or HvG direction). These receptor sequences come from a human patient who was an organ donor for intestinal transplantation.

This sequence joins TRBV5-4 and TRBJ2-3, with TRBD2 matching over 11 bases. Germline CDR1 and CDR2: SGHNT and YYREEE (reference sequence). The length of the CDR3 is 14 residues. The V and J ends lost 2 bases and 4 bases, in that order; junction bases with no gene match: 0. The CDR3 protein is CASSLLAGADTQYF. The CDR3 DNA sequence: TGTGCCAGCAGCTTACTAGCGGGAGCAGATACGCAGTATTTT.

V is TRBV7-9 and J is TRBJ2-2, with 7 nucleotides matching TRBD1. The V segment lost 4 bases and the J segment 7 bases; nucleotides outside the gene matches: 6. Per the germline V gene, CDR1 is SEHNR and CDR2 is FQNEAQ (reference sequence). The CDR3 spans 14 residues. The DNA for the CDR3 is TGTGCCAGCAGCTCAGACAGGGTCAGCGGGGAGCTGTTTTTT. Its protein product is CASSSDRVSGELFF.

The chain recombines TRBV6-5 with TRBJ1-6, with 7 bases aligning to TRBD1. With V trimmed by 5 bases and J by 6 bases, 4 bases remained unmatched. Germline CDR1 reads MNHEY; CDR2 reads SVGAGI. There are 14 residues in the CDR3. CDR3 in amino acids: CASSRGTVNSPLHF. CDR3 bases: TGTGCCAGCAGTAGAGGGACAGTTAATTCACCCCTCCACTTT.

A few counts support this clone. The V and J genes are TRBV4-1 and TRBJ2-1; 9 bases are a match to TRBD2. The CDR3 covers 16 residues. Trimming removed 2 bases from V and 2 bases from J; junction bases left unmatched: 4. Germline V gene lookup returns CDR1 MGHRA and CDR2 YSYEKL. The CDR3 region has the DNA TGCGCCAGCAGCCAACTACTAGCGGGTCCCTACAATGAGCAGTTCTTC. Amino acids: CASSQLLAGPYNEQFF.

Sample share makes this clone medium-sized. The sample contains more than one DNA sequence encoding this CDR3. This chain joins TRBV7-2 and TRBJ2-7, with D perhaps TRBD1 (5 bases). The CDR3 is 12 residues long. CDR1 and CDR2 from the germline V gene are SGHTA and FQGNSA. Trimming removed 2 bases at V and 4 bases at J, with 6 bases between. CDR3: CASSLQGYEQYF. The CDR3 DNA sequence: TGTGCCAGCAGCTTACAGGGTTACGAGCAGTACTTC.

This clone was detected a few times. The chain links TRBV11-2 to TRBJ1-4; D not resolved. The ends were cut back, 1 base at V and 1 base at J, with 7 bases in the middle. This CDR3 comprises 15 residues. CDR1 is SGHAT, CDR2 FQNNGV, per germline. DNA for the CDR3: TGTGCCAGCAGCTTAGCGCTGATAACTAATGAAAAACTGTTTTTT. Translating gives CASSLALITNEKLFF.

The V call is TRBV4-1, the J call TRBJ1-2; perhaps TRBD1 as D (5 bases). The V gene lost 1 base and the J gene lost 5 bases, with 14 bases spanning the gap. The CDR3 is 15 amino acids. The V gene's germline CDR1 is MGHRA and CDR2 YSYEKL. The CDR3: CASSQVTGKGYGYTF. The CDR3 DNA sequence: TGCGCCAGCAGCCAAGTGACGGGGAAGGGGTATGGCTACACCTTC.

This rearrangement joins TRBV7-6 to TRBJ1-2; D possibly corresponds to TRBD1 (5 bases). The CDR3 extends over 14 amino acids. Germline-derived CDR1 and CDR2 are SGHVS and FNYEAQ. V dropped 1 base and J dropped 2 bases, with 8 bases sitting between them. CDR3 residues: CASSLVGENYGYTF. The DNA of the CDR3 is TGTGCCAGCAGCTTAGTGGGGGAGAACTATGGCTACACCTTC.

This clone was counted only a few times. The rearrangement links TRBV5-1 to TRBJ1-3; 8 bases agree with TRBD1. The CDR3 contains 13 residues. Per germline, CDR1 SGHRS and CDR2 YFSETQ. The V segment lost 3 bases and the J segment 4 bases; nucleotides outside the gene matches: 0. CDR3 DNA sequence: TGCGCCAGCAGCTGGGACAGGGGAAACACCATATATTTT. Amino acids: CASSWDRGNTIYF.

This clone is medium-sized within its sample. The chain carries TRBV7-2 and TRBJ1-2, with a possible D match to TRBD1 (6 bases). CDR3 length equals 14 residues. V lost 5 bases to trimming and J lost 4 bases, with 14 bases between them. Germline CDR1 SGHTA, CDR2 FQGNSA. CDR3 sequence: CASSDGQYGYGYTF. The CDR3 DNA is TGTGCCAGCAGCGATGGACAGTACGGCTATGGCTACACCTTC.